The source of this T cell receptor (beta chain) is a study of cytomegalovirus exposure and HLA in healthy donors. PCR involved 60 Vbeta and 13 Jbeta primers. Some clones are missing from TCRdb's copy, which holds only in-frame ones; the method was immunoSEQ multiplex PCR. The sample lists roughly 73,000 clones, more than 75% occurring once. V lost 1 base to trimming and J lost 8 bases; unmatched junction nucleotides: 3. CDR3 length: 13 amino acids. The germline gives CDR1 MNHEY, CDR2 SVGAGI. Sequencing was carried out using PBMCs. The origin of this receptor is a middle-aged man in good health and CMV-seronegative. V gene TRBV6-5 combines with J gene TRBJ1-2, with 8 bases that match TRBD1. DNA for the CDR3: TGTGCCAGCAGTTACTGGACAGGGTGCGGCTACACCTTC. Translation: CASSYWTGCGYTF.